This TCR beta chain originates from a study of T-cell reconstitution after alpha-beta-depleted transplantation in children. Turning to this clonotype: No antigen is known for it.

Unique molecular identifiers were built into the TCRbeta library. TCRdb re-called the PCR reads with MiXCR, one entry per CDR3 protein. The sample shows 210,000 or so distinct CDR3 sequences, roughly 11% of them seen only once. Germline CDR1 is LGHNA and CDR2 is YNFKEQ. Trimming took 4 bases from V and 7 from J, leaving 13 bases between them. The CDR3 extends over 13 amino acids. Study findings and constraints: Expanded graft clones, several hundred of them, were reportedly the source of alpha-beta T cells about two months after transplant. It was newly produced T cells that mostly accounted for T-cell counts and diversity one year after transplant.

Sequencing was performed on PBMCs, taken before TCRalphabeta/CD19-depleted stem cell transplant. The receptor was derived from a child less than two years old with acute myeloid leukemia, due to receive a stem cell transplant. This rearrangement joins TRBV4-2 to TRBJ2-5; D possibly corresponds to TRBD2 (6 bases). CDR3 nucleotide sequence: TGTGCCAGCAGCCCTCGACTAGTTTTGACCCAGTACTTC. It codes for CASSPRLVLTQYF.